This T cell receptor (beta chain) was observed in a study of blood T cell repertoires in COVID-19. Study background: The United States, Italy and Spain provided the acute and convalescent COVID-19 samples. T cells, B-cell-depleted T cells, or PBMCs supplied cDNA or gDNA.

This clone was seen only once. Study processing details: For nucleated cells, counts were estimated from reference gene primer amplification. Clones were read by immunoSEQ multiplex PCR, and TCRdb kept only the in-frame ones, dropping some. The V and J calls and clone size are taken from that table; D and trimming were inferred from the DNA. The top ten clones hold about 1.7% of a sample with roughly 230,000 clones, around 89% of them seen once. J was trimmed by 8 bases and V by 1 base; bases with no gene match: 5. This CDR3 has 15 residues. CDR1 is MGHDK and CDR2 is SYGVNS in the germline V gene. The TCR was taken from a man aged 65 to 85 with acute or convalescent COVID-19. The sample comprised peripheral blood. V is TRBV25-1 and J is TRBJ1-4, with 9 bases aligning to TRBD1. The CDR3 DNA sequence: TGTGCCAGCAGTGAATCGGGACAGGGAGGAGAAAAACTGTTTTTT. Translated, it gives CASSESGQGGEKLFF.